The rows below give T cell receptor beta chains drawn from one sample of a study of T cell responses to AZD1222 COVID-19 vaccine. TCRdb's copy holds only in-frame clones and misses some; the assay was immunoSEQ multiplex PCR. The data show roughly 180,000 clones, 80% to 90% seen once. The starting material was peripheral blood, obtained on day 0 of MenACWY control vaccination. All receptors derive from an adult in good health. Each CDR3 is given with its conserved first and last residue. Each record gives: CDR3 DNA, CDR3 protein, clone size, D gene, V gene, J gene. A D gene is named only where the DNA matches it firmly. Some rows have no size entry. The others give once, few or many, or a class for an expanded clone.

TGTGCCAGCAGCCCGCGGGTGGACAGCTACGAGCAGTACTTC,CASSPRVDSYEQYF,few,.,TRBV13,TRBJ2-7
TGCGCCAGCAGCTGGGGCAGTGACCCTAGCACAGATACGCAGTATTTT,CASSWGSDPSTDTQYF,.,.,TRBV5-1,TRBJ2-3
TGTGCCAGCAGTGAAGTGACAGGGGGCTCGGGTGAAAAACTGTTTTTT,CASSEVTGGSGEKLFF,.,TRBD1,TRBV25-1,TRBJ1-4
TGTGCCAGCAGCCATTATAGCGGGGGGGTGTACAATGAGCAGTTCTTC,CASSHYSGGVYNEQFF,.,TRBD2,TRBV7-2,TRBJ2-1
TGTGCCACCAGCAGAGGAAGCAGCCTCTCCTACGAGCAGTACTTC,CATSRGSSLSYEQYF,.,.,TRBV15,TRBJ2-7
TGTGCCAGCAGTTTATCGGGTGGCGGGACTGAAGCTTTCTTT,CASSLSGGGTEAFF,once,.,TRBV28,TRBJ1-1
TGTGCCAGCAGCTTGCGGTCGGCCCTGGGGGGCTACACCTTC,CASSLRSALGGYTF,.,.,TRBV5-8,TRBJ1-2
TGTGCCAGCAGCTTACAACCCCGGGACCCCAACCAAGCTTTCTTT,CASSLQPRDPNQAFF,.,.,TRBV7-9,TRBJ1-1
TGCGCCAGCAGCTCACGGACAGGGGGACCCTATAGCAATCAGCCCCAGCATTTT,CASSSRTGGPYSNQPQHF,.,TRBD1,TRBV5-1,TRBJ1-5
TGTGCCAGTAGTATAGATGACAGGGGGCGATCTGGCGGCTACACCTTC,CASSIDDRGRSGGYTF,few,TRBD1,TRBV19,TRBJ1-2
TGTGCCAGCACCTCAGGGGGGGTTCTTGGAGAAAAACTGTTTTTT,CASTSGGVLGEKLFF,.,TRBD1,TRBV6-5,TRBJ1-4
TGTGCCAGCAGCCAGGGGGAGCAGCCCCAGCATTTT,CASSQGEQPQHF,.,.,TRBV3-1/TRBV3-2,TRBJ1-5
TGTGCCAGCAGTTCGTTGGTCGGGGGGCGATGGGCTGAAGCTTTCTTT,CASSSLVGGRWAEAFF,.,.,TRBV6-5,TRBJ1-1
TGTGCCAGCAGTCGAGGAGGAGGTCGGCAGCCCCAGCATTTT,CASSRGGGRQPQHF,.,.,TRBV27,TRBJ1-5
TGTGCCAGCAGTTTGATAGGGGGAGGCTACACCTTC,CASSLIGGGYTF,.,.,TRBV28,TRBJ1-2
TGCGCCAGCAGCTTGGAAGGCAGACCTAACACTGAAGCTTTCTTT,CASSLEGRPNTEAFF,.,.,TRBV5-1,TRBJ1-1
TGCGCCAGCAGTAGGACAGGGCAGAACACCGGGGAGCTGTTTTTT,CASSRTGQNTGELFF,.,TRBD1,TRBV5-1,TRBJ2-2
TGTGCCAGCAGCTTAGCCGGGCAGGGACTAGAAGGTGGCTACACCTTC,CASSLAGQGLEGGYTF,.,.,TRBV7-9,TRBJ1-2
TGTGCCAGCAGTTACTCGGAACAACCCTCTGGAAACACCATATATTTT,CASSYSEQPSGNTIYF,.,.,TRBV6-5,TRBJ1-3
TGTGCCAGCGGGAGGCCCACCGGGGAGCTGTTTTTT,CASGRPTGELFF,.,.,TRBV6-5,TRBJ2-2
TGTGCCAGCAGTGAACGGCCCAAGGAGGGCACTGAAGCTTTCTTT,CASSERPKEGTEAFF,.,.,TRBV6-1,TRBJ1-1
TGTGCCAGCAGCTTGGGCGACCCTTCGGGACTTCCCTCCTACAATGAGCAGTTCTTC,CASSLGDPSGLPSYNEQFF,.,.,TRBV11-2,TRBJ2-1
TGTGCCAGCAGCCTCGGGTTCATCACTGAAGCTTTCTTT,CASSLGFITEAFF,.,.,TRBV7-9,TRBJ1-1
TGTGCCAGCAGACTAGAAGTCTCCGGGGAGCTGTTTTTT,CASRLEVSGELFF,.,.,TRBV2,TRBJ2-2
TGCGCCAGCAGCCAAGATTGGCCCGGGACAGCAGCCTACGAGCAGTACTTC,CASSQDWPGTAAYEQYF,.,TRBD1,TRBV4-3,TRBJ2-7
TGTGCCAGCAGCTTGGGAAACGGGAACAATGAGCAGTTCTTC,CASSLGNGNNEQFF,.,.,TRBV5-4,TRBJ2-1
TGTGCCAGCAGCCGACCTTGGGAGGACAAAAACATTCAGTACTTC,CASSRPWEDKNIQYF,once,.,TRBV5-5,TRBJ2-4
TGTGCCAGCAGTGCCCCGGGACTGGAATACGAGCAGTACTTC,CASSAPGLEYEQYF,once,.,TRBV28,TRBJ2-7
TGTGCCAGCAGTTGGGACAGGGACACCTACGAGCAGTACTTC,CASSWDRDTYEQYF,.,TRBD1,TRBV27,TRBJ2-7
TGCAGTGCTAGTCGAGAAAAACTGTTTTTT,CSASREKLFF,.,.,TRBV20-1,TRBJ1-4
TGTGCCAGCAGCAAAGCCTATTCCGGGACAGAGGCTCGAGGCTCCTACGAGCAGTACTTC,CASSKAYSGTEARGSYEQYF,.,.,TRBV21-1,TRBJ2-7
TGTGCCAGCAGCGGTACTAGCGGGGGATACGAGCAGTACTTC,CASSGTSGGYEQYF,.,TRBD2,TRBV6-5,TRBJ2-7
TGTGCCAGCAGTGAACGACTAGCGGGGATCACAGATACGCAGTATTTT,CASSERLAGITDTQYF,.,TRBD2,TRBV6-1,TRBJ2-3
TGTGCCAGCAGCCAAGCCGGACGGGGAAAGTCCTACGAGCAGTACTTC,CASSQAGRGKSYEQYF,.,.,TRBV3-1/TRBV3-2,TRBJ2-7
TGTGCCTGGGGGCCCCTAGGGGTCGAGCAGTACTTC,CAWGPLGVEQYF,.,.,TRBV30,TRBJ2-7
TGTGCCAGCAGATTGACAGGGTCGACCCCTGAAGCTTTCTTT,CASRLTGSTPEAFF,.,TRBD1,TRBV2,TRBJ1-1
TGTGCCAGCAGTGGTCCGGGACAGAGTCCTCTAAGGCAGGAGCAGTACTTC,CASSGPGQSPLRQEQYF,.,TRBD1,TRBV6-2/TRBV6-3,TRBJ2-7
TGCGCCAGCAGATTAGGGACTAGCTCCGACAATGAGCAGTTCTTC,CASRLGTSSDNEQFF,.,TRBD2,TRBV5-1,TRBJ2-1
TGTGCCAGCAGTTTAATTGCGGGGGGTGGGGCCTACGAGCAGTACTTC,CASSLIAGGGAYEQYF,.,TRBD2,TRBV28,TRBJ2-7
TGTGCCAGCAGCGGGCCAGGCTTGAACACTGAAGCTTTCTTT,CASSGPGLNTEAFF,.,.,TRBV13,TRBJ1-1
TGTGCCAGTAGTACCCCGGGGGGGGTCACTGAAGCTTTCTTT,CASSTPGGVTEAFF,.,.,TRBV19,TRBJ1-1
TGTGCCACCAGAGACAGGGGGAATCAGCCCCAGCATTTT,CATRDRGNQPQHF,.,TRBD1,TRBV15,TRBJ1-5
TGTGCCAGCAGTTACTCAAAGGAAGCCTACTACGAGCAGTACTTC,CASSYSKEAYYEQYF,once,.,TRBV6-5,TRBJ2-7
TGTGCCAGCAGCTTAGCCGGGACCGTCTATACGCAGTATTTT,CASSLAGTVYTQYF,.,.,TRBV7-9,TRBJ2-3
TGCGCCAGCAGCTGGACTTCCGGCGAAAACATTCAGTACTTC,CASSWTSGENIQYF,.,.,TRBV5-1,TRBJ2-4